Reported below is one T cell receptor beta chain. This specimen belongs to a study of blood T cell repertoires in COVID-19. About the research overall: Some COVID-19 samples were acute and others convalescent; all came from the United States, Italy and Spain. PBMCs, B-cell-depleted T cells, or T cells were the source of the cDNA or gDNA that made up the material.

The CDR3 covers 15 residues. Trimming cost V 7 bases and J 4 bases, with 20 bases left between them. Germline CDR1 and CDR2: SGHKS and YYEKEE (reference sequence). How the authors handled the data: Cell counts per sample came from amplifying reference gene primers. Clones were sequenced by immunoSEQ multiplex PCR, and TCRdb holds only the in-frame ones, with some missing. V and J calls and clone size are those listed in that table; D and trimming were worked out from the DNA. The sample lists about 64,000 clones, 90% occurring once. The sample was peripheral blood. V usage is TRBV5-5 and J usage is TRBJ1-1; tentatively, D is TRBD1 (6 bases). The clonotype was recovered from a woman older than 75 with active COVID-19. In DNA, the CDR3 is TGTGCCAGCCTCCCCCGGGGGGCGGTGGGCACTGAAGCTTTCTTT. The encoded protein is CASLPRGAVGTEAFF.